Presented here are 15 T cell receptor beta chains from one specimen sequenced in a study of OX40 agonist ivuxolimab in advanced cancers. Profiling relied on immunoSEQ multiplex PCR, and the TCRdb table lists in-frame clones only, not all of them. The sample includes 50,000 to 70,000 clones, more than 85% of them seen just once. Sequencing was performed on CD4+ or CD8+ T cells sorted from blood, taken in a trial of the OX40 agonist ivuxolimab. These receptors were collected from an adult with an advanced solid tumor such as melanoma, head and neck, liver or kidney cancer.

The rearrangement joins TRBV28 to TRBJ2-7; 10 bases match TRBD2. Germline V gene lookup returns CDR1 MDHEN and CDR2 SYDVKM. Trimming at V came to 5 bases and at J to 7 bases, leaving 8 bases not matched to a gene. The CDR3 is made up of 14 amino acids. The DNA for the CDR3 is TGTGCCAGCAGTAGTAGCGGGAGGTCTTGGGAGCAGTACTTC. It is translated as CASSSSGRSWEQYF.

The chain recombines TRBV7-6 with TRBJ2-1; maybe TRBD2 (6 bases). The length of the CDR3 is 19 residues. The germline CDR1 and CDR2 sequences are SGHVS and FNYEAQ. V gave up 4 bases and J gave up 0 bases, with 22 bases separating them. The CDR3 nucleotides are TGTGCCAGCAGCTCCCTGAGCTGGGGAGGTCGGAGCTCCTACAATGAGCAGTTCTTC. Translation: CASSSLSWGGRSSYNEQFF.

Here the CDR3 reads CASSPGAGQGIKDTQYF. The CDR3 nucleotides read TGTGCCAGCAGCCCAGGGGCGGGGCAGGGCATAAAAGATACGCAGTATTTT. This chain uses TRBV27 with TRBJ2-3; D may be TRBD1 or TRBD2 (6 bases each). Trimming removed 6 bases from V and 5 bases from J, with 24 bases in between. Germline loops: CDR1 MNHEY, CDR2 SMNVEV (reference sequence). The length of the CDR3 is 17 residues.

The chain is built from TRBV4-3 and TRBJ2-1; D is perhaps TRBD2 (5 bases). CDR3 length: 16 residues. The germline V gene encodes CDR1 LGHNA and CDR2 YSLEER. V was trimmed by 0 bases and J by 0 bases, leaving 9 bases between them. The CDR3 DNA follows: TGCGCCAGCAGCCAAGATCCGGGGTACTCCTACAATGAGCAGTTCTTC. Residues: CASSQDPGYSYNEQFF.

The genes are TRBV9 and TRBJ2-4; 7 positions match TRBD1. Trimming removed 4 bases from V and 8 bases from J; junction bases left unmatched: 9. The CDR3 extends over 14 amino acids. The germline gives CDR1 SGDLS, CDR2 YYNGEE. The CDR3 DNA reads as TGTGCCAGCAGCATCCGCCGGGACAGTGACATTCAGTACTTC. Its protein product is CASSIRRDSDIQYF.

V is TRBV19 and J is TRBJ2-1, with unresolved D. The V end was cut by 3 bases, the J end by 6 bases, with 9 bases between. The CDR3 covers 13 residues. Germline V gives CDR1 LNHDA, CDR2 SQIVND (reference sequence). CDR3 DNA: TGTGCCAGTAGTATTTCGCCTTCCAATGAGCAGTTCTTC. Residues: CASSISPSNEQFF.

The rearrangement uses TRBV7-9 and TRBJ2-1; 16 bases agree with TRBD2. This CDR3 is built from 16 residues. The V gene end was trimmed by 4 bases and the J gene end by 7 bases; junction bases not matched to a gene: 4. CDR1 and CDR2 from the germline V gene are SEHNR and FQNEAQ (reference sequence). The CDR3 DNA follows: TGTGCCAGCAGCTCGGGACTAGCGGGAGGGGGGAATGAGCAGTTCTTC. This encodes CASSSGLAGGGNEQFF.

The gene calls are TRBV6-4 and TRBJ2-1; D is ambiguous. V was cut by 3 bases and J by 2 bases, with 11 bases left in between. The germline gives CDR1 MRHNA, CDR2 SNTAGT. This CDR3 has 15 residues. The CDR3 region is CASSEWGSPYNEQFF. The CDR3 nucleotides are TGTGCCAGCAGTGAATGGGGAAGTCCCTACAATGAGCAGTTCTTC.

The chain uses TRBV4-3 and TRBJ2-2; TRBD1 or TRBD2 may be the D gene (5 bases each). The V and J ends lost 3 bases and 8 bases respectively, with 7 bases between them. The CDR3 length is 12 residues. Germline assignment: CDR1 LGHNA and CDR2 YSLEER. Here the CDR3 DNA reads TGCGCCAGCAGCCAGGGGGAGGGGGAGCTGTTTTTT. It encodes CASSQGEGELFF.

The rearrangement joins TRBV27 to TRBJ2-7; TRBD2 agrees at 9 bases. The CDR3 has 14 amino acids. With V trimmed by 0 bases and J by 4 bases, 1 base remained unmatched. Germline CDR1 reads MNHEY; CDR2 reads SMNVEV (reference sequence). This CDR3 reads CASSLSSGGYEQYF. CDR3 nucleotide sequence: TGTGCCAGCAGTTTATCCAGCGGGGGGTACGAGCAGTACTTC.

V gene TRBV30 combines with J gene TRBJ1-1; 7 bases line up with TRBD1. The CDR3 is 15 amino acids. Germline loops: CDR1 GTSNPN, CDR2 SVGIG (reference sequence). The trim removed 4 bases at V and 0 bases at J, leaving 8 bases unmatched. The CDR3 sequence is CAWTRGGRMNTEAFF. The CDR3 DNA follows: TGTGCCTGGACCCGAGGGGGCAGAATGAACACTGAAGCTTTCTTT.

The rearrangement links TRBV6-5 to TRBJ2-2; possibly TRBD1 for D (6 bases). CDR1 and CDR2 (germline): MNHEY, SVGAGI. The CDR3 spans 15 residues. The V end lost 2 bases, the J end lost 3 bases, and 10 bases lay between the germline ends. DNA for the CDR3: TGTGCCAGCAGTTACGTGGGGGCACACACCGGGGAGCTGTTTTTT. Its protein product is CASSYVGAHTGELFF.

CDR3 sequence reads: CASSPFGRAGTGELFF. DNA for the CDR3: TGTGCCAGCAGCCCCTTCGGGAGGGCCGGGACCGGGGAGCTGTTTTTT. The rearrangement joins TRBV4-2 to TRBJ2-2; 8 bases are shared with TRBD2. Germline trimming cut 4 bases from V and 5 bases from J; bases unmatched to any gene: 9. The CDR3 covers 16 residues. CDR1 and CDR2 from the germline V gene are LGHNA and YNFKEQ.

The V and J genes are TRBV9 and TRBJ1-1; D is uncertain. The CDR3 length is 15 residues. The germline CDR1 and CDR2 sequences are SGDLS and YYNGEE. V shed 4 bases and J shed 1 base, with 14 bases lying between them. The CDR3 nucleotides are TGTGCCAGCAGCCCCCATAGCCAGCGGAACACTGAAGCTTTCTTT. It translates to CASSPHSQRNTEAFF.

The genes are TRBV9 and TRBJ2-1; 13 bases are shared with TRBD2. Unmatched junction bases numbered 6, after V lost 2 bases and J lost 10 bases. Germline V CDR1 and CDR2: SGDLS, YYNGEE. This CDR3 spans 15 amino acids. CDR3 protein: CASSVRGLAGNEQFF. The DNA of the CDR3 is TGTGCCAGCAGCGTCCGGGGACTAGCGGGAAACGAGCAGTTCTTC.